The present entry profiles one TCR beta chain with its context. This entry is derived from a study of OX40 agonist ivuxolimab in advanced cancers. Only in-frame clones appear in the TCRdb table, and some are missing; sequencing was by immunoSEQ multiplex PCR. The profile covers around 23,000 clones, with around four fifths appearing a single time and approximately 35% taken by the ten largest. The clonotype was recovered from an adult with an advanced solid tumor such as melanoma, head and neck, liver or kidney cancer. The specimen comprised CD4+ or CD8+ T cells sorted from blood, sampled in a trial of the OX40 agonist ivuxolimab.

CDR3 amino acids: CASSFDRGYGYTF. The CDR3 DNA reads as TGCGCCAGCAGCTTCGACAGGGGCTATGGCTACACCTTC. V usage is TRBV4-1 and J usage is TRBJ1-2, with 8 bases that match TRBD1. The CDR3 length is 13 residues. J was trimmed by 4 bases and V by 5 bases; bases with no gene match: 3. Looked up from germline, CDR1 is MGHRA and CDR2 is YSYEKL.